This is a list of T cell receptor beta chains from one sample in a study of blood T cell repertoires in COVID-19. Some clones are missing from TCRdb's copy, which holds only in-frame ones; the method was immunoSEQ multiplex PCR. Of just under 350,000 clones listed, about nine tenths are singletons. The sequenced sample consisted of peripheral blood. The receptor set was obtained from a woman in her 70s with COVID-19, enrolled during active disease. The conserved cysteine and the conserved F or W are not part of the CDR3 here. A D gene is named only where the DNA matches it firmly.

>TRBJ1-5|TRBD1|TRBV28
ASSLWGRGRGQPQH
>TRBJ1-5|TRBD1|TRBV7-9
ASSFGTVNQPQH
>TRBJ2-2|TRBD2|TRBV28
ASSLRRGGSGELF
>TRBJ1-2|NA|TRBV5-8
ASSQEPGAMMGYT
>TRBJ1-5|TRBD1|TRBV3-1/TRBV3-2
ASSPWDSPNQPQH
>TRBJ2-2|NA|TRBV7-9
ASSSLQGNTGELF
>TRBJ2-6|NA|TRBV10-3
AISEQAASGANVLT
>TRBJ1-2|NA|TRBV6-1
ASSGSGWVGTYGYT
>TRBJ2-1|TRBD1|TRBV27
ASRFSGTGHNEQF
>TRBJ1-2|TRBD1|TRBV7-2
ASSARLQGVSGYT
>TRBJ1-1|NA|TRBV19
ASSWGHQNTEAF
>TRBJ2-7|NA|TRBV15
ATSRDPGAVTEQY
>TRBJ1-5|TRBD1|TRBV24-1
ATSSTGGSNQPQH
>TRBJ1-5|NA|TRBV15
ATSRVQGVYQPQH
>TRBJ1-3|TRBD1|TRBV27
ASSARTGGRDTIY
>TRBJ2-7|TRBD2|TRBV6-2/TRBV6-3
ASSVSTSGGPGEQY
>TRBJ1-5|NA|TRBV28
ASSPPTAKGQPQH
>TRBJ1-6|NA|TRBV3-1/TRBV3-2
ASSQEVPGRGSPLH
>TRBJ2-3|NA|TRBV5-1
ASSLVPDFTDTQY
>TRBJ2-7|NA|TRBV9
ASSPEGGAAYEQY
>TRBJ2-1|NA|TRBV5-6
ASSLDPDNEQF
>TRBJ2-7|TRBD1|TRBV5-1
ASRGQGASYEQY
>TRBJ1-2|NA|TRBV6-5
ASTPWGGGYGYT
>TRBJ1-4|NA|TRBV27
ASSFWGVGEKLF
>TRBJ2-3|TRBD2|TRBV7-7
ASSRLAGPADTQY
>TRBJ1-4|NA|TRBV6-5
ASGARATNEKLF
>TRBJ2-2|NA|TRBV19
ASRRAGAQNTGELF
>TRBJ2-7|TRBD1|TRBV30
AWSVGQTYEQY
>TRBJ1-2|NA|TRBV19
ATQPGTENYGYT
>TRBJ2-7|TRBD2|TRBV27
ASSVSSGIYEQY
>TRBJ1-6|NA|TRBV3-1/TRBV3-2
ASSQDSGTPLH
>TRBJ1-6|TRBD1|TRBV6-5
ASSSWTGKSPLH
>TRBJ2-1|NA|TRBV24-1
ATSDLREYNEQF
>TRBJ1-6|NA|TRBV19
ASSINSADSPLH
>TRBJ1-2|TRBD1|TRBV27
ASSPRGDYGYT
>TRBJ1-1|TRBD1|TRBV29-1
SVRDSDMNTEAF
>TRBJ2-1|TRBD1|TRBV5-1
ASSLGTGLNEQF
>TRBJ2-1|NA|TRBV19
ASSPGDLSSYNEQF
>TRBJ2-4|NA|TRBV28
ASSSGEGVKNIQY
>TRBJ1-2|NA|TRBV27
ASSRPGVYGYT
>TRBJ2-2|NA|TRBV4-2
ASSQAAHPNTGELF
>TRBJ2-1|TRBD2|TRBV28
ASSLTSGGAGQF
>TRBJ1-2|NA|TRBV6-2/TRBV6-3
ASSSSGRASNYGYT
>TRBJ1-2|TRBD1|TRBV18
ASSPADRGGYT
>TRBJ2-7|TRBD1|TRBV29-1
SVGGQGPEGQY
>TRBJ1-2|NA|TRBV12-3/TRBV12-4
ASSLPQGWGYT
>TRBJ2-5|NA|TRBV28
ASSNLETQY
>TRBJ1-1|NA|TRBV7-6
ASSFGGNTEAF
>TRBJ1-5|NA|TRBV1
TSSPYQDYNQQYSNQPQH
>TRBJ1-2|NA|TRBV5-3
ARSLARTEGGYT
>TRBJ1-2|NA|TRBV24-1
ATVGGDGYT
>TRBJ1-3|NA|TRBV5-1
ASSRGASGNTIY
>TRBJ2-5|NA|TRBV18
ASSSEETQY
>TRBJ2-3|TRBD2|TRBV24-1
ATSDPNMRGDLTDTQY
>TRBJ2-5|NA|TRBV28
ASSGGIPPRETQY
>TRBJ2-2|TRBD2|TRBV6-5
ASSYSAGGGGGELF
>TRBJ1-1|NA|TRBV5-1
ASSLSPGADTEAF
>TRBJ2-3|TRBD2|TRBV5-6
ASSGLGTSGGSSTDTQY
>TRBJ1-3|NA|TRBV11-2
ASSLGLSGNTIY
>TRBJ1-1|NA|TRBV29-1
SVGEGVNTEAF